The next 8 T cell receptor beta chains were all read from a single sample in a study of blood T cells in healthy people across ages. A second PCR, run for roughly 6 to 11 cycles, used a sample-barcoded 5' primer plus a J-beta primer mix. TCRdb called the 5' RACE reads again in MiXCR, with one record for every CDR3 protein. The sample records some 1.1 million distinct CDR3 sequences, under 40% being singletons. Sequenced: blood. The receptors were gathered from a man aged 18 to 30 in good health.

At least ten counts were recorded for this clonotype. The J gene is TRBJ2-7, the V gene TRBV12-3 or TRBV12-4; perhaps TRBD1 as D (5 bases). With 4 bases removed from V and 6 bases from J, the gap between germline ends came to 7 bases. There are 11 residues in the CDR3. CDR3 amino acids: CASSWGGEQYF. The DNA for the CDR3 is TGTGCCAGCAGTTGGGGCGGCGAGCAGTACTTC.

This clonotype was picked up many times. The chain has TRBV20-1 and TRBJ2-5, with D possibly being TRBD2 (6 bases). The CDR3 length is 16 residues. The germline V gene has CDR1 DFQATT and CDR2 SNEGSKA (reference sequence). Trimming pared 6 bases from V and 7 bases from J, leaving 27 bases between. The CDR3 sequence: CSADYSSWEEVGTQYF. The CDR3 DNA reads TGCAGTGCGGACTACTCCAGCTGGGAGGAAGTAGGGACCCAGTACTTC.

This clonotype was seen a handful of times. CDR3 DNA: TGTGCCAGCAGCTTTTTAGGACTAGCGGGGGGAAATACGCAGTATTTT. The encoded protein is CASSFLGLAGGNTQYF. This chain uses TRBV7-2 with TRBJ2-3; 14 nucleotides line up with TRBD2. The ends lost 3 bases at V and 7 bases at J; junction bases unmatched: 6. The CDR3 extends over 16 amino acids. CDR1 and CDR2 from the germline V gene are SGHTA and FQGNSA.

This clonotype was detected only a few times. Germline and junction disagree at one end, which may indicate a read error. The CDR3 reads CATSRDDLGGGRYEQYF. DNA for the CDR3: TGCGCCACCAGCAGAGATGACCTTGGCGGGGGCCGCTACGAGCAGTACTTC. The chain employs TRBV15 and TRBJ2-5; D is possibly TRBD2 (7 bases). The J call may be faulty, since TRBJ2-7 better matches the DNA end. The germline gives CDR1 LNHNV, CDR2 YYDKDF (reference sequence). The CDR3 has 17 amino acids.

The chain combines TRBV5-1 with TRBJ1-4; no firm D call. This CDR3 has 14 residues. Trimming stripped 4 bases from V and 0 bases from J, with 7 bases between. Germline CDR1 and CDR2: SGHRS and YFSETQ. The CDR3 spells CASSTTATNEKLFF. For the CDR3, the DNA is TGCGCCAGCAGCACCACAGCAACTAATGAAAAACTGTTTTTT.

This chain links TRBV25-1 with TRBJ2-1; 10 bases fit TRBD2. The DNA end lines up better with TRBJ2-7; the J call may be wrong. CDR1 and CDR2 from the germline V gene are MGHDK and SYGVNS. The CDR3 is 16 amino acids. CDR3 amino acids: CASSNSGGSSYNEQYF. Written as DNA, the CDR3 is TGTGCCAGCAGTAATAGCGGGGGGAGCTCCTACAATGAGCAGTACTTC.

The V and J genes are TRBV15 and TRBJ1-1; TRBD1 is a possible D gene (5 bases). CDR3 length: 15 amino acids. The germline CDR1 and CDR2 sequences are LNHNV and YYDKDF (reference sequence). Trimming took off 1 base at V and 5 bases at J, with 14 bases between the two ends. Here the CDR3 reads CATSRGEGPGTEAFF. As DNA, the CDR3 is TGTGCCACCAGCAGAGGAGAGGGGCCGGGTACTGAAGCTTTCTTT.

J is TRBJ1-5 and V is TRBV5-6; no firm D call. This CDR3 is 16 amino acids long. Germline CDR1 and CDR2: SGHDT and YYEEEE. V lost 0 bases and J lost 5, with 15 bases in between. CDR3 nucleotide sequence: TGTGCCAGCAGCTTGGGGGGAGGGCACTCGTATCAGCCCCAGCATTTT. It specifies CASSLGGGHSYQPQHF.